This T cell receptor (beta chain) was recorded in a study of immune characterization of retroperitoneal liposarcoma. TCRdb analysed the PCR reads with MiXCR anew, one entry per CDR3 protein. The repertoire has roughly 10,000 distinct CDR3 sequences, approximately 28% of them found once; the top ten carry 8% to 10%. The germline CDR1 and CDR2 sequences are SGHTA and FQGNSA. The CDR3 totals 15 residues. By share, this clonotype counts as medium-sized. This TCR was recovered from a male donor with retroperitoneal liposarcoma. Sequenced sample: tumor tissue. This chain connects TRBV7-2 to TRBJ2-1, with TRBD2 matching over 7 bases. TRBJ2-7 matches the DNA end more closely, so the J call is doubtful. The CDR3 DNA is TGTGCCAGCAGCTTTACGGGAGGAACCCCCTACGAGCAGTACTTC. The encoded protein is CASSFTGGTPYEQYF.